This T cell receptor (beta chain) was found in a study of blood T cell repertoires in COVID-19. Study information: Italy, Spain and the United States were the sources of the convalescent and acute COVID-19 samples. PBMCs, B-cell-depleted T cells, or T cells were the source of the cDNA or gDNA that made up the material.

Authors' data handling: Amplification from reference gene primers served as the basis for estimated nucleated cell counts. Repertoires were generated with immunoSEQ multiplex PCR, while TCRdb's copy carries only in-frame clones and drops some. Clone size and V and J calls were adopted from that table, with D and trimming inferred from the DNA. This repertoire shows about 200,000 clones, 70% to 90% found once; its top ten account for around 5%. This clone was found a few times. The V segment lost 3 bases and the J segment 0 bases; nucleotides outside the gene matches: 8. The CDR3 sequence is 19 residues long. CDR1 MNHEY and CDR2 SVGEGT come from the germline V gene.

This receptor was taken from an elderly woman with acute or convalescent COVID-19. The sample taken for sequencing was peripheral blood. V gene TRBV6-2 or TRBV6-3 combines with J gene TRBJ2-1, with TRBD2 matching over 13 bases. The CDR3 spells CASSYSTSGRSRSYNEQFF. The CDR3 DNA reads TGTGCCAGCAGTTATTCGACTAGCGGGAGGTCGCGCTCCTACAATGAGCAGTTCTTC.